This passage covers 25 T cell receptor beta chains from one sample sequenced in a study of OX40 agonist ivuxolimab in advanced cancers. Profiled with immunoSEQ multiplex PCR; TCRdb holds only in-frame clones, not every one. The sample includes 50,000 or so clones, 70% to 90% of them seen just once. The sample was CD4+ or CD8+ T cells sorted from blood, taken in a trial of the OX40 agonist ivuxolimab. These receptors originate from an adult with an advanced solid tumor such as melanoma, head and neck, liver or kidney cancer.

The DNA for the CDR3 is TGCGCCAGCAGCTTATCGGGGGGCGCTTCGGAGACCCAGTACTTC. It is translated as CASSLSGGASETQYF. The chain couples TRBV5-1 to TRBJ2-5; D may be TRBD2 (7 bases). The length of the CDR3 is 15 residues. Trimming took 2 bases from V and 5 from J, leaving 16 bases between them. Germline CDR1 reads SGHRS; CDR2 reads YFSETQ.

This chain connects TRBV28 to TRBJ2-7; TRBD1 matches at 7 bases. J lost 0 bases, V lost 6 bases, and 8 bases had no gene match. The CDR3 totals 15 residues. Looked up from germline, CDR1 is MDHEN and CDR2 is SYDVKM. The CDR3 DNA follows: TGTGCCAGCAGGAAACAGGGGTCGCCCTCCTACGAGCAGTACTTC. It is translated as CASRKQGSPSYEQYF. The full variable domain, rest sourced from reference TRBV28 and TRBJ2-7, is DVKVTQSSRYLVKRTGEKVFLECVQDMDHENMFWYRQDPGLGLRLIYFSYDVKMKEKGDIPEGYSVSREKKERFSLILESASTNQTSMYLCASRKQGSPSYEQYFGPGTRLTVT.

The chain has TRBV7-2 and TRBJ1-5, with 7 bases identical to TRBD1. CDR3 length: 13 amino acids. V lost 5 bases to trimming and J lost 6 bases; unmatched junction nucleotides: 4. CDR1 and CDR2 from the germline V gene are SGHTA and FQGNSA. CDR3 DNA sequence: TGTGCCAGCAGCCGACAGGGCCGTCAGCCCCAGCATTTT. Translating gives CASSRQGRQPQHF. The whole variable domain, remainder taken from reference TRBV7-2 and TRBJ1-5, is GAGVSQSPSNKVTEKGKDVELRCDPISGHTALYWYRQSLGQGLEFLIYFQGNSAPDKSGLPSDRFSAERTGGSVSTLTIQRTQQEDSAVYLCASSRQGRQPQHFGDGTRLSIL.

The V gene is TRBV19, the J gene TRBJ1-2; a possible D gene is TRBD1 (6 bases). The V end lost 6 bases, the J end lost 2 bases, and 10 bases lay between the germline ends. The CDR3 length is 13 residues. Germline V gene lookup returns CDR1 LNHDA and CDR2 SQIVND (reference sequence). The CDR3 DNA sequence: TGTGCCAGTAGACCCAGGGGCAACTATGGCTACACCTTC. It specifies CASRPRGNYGYTF.

The genes are TRBV28 and TRBJ1-2; D gene uncertain. Germline CDR1 reads MDHEN; CDR2 reads SYDVKM. The CDR3 contains 13 residues. Trimming stripped 6 bases from V and 0 bases from J, with 8 bases between. The CDR3 DNA follows: TGTGCCAGCAGAACCCTCCCTAACTATGGCTACACCTTC. This sequence encodes CASRTLPNYGYTF.

The V call is TRBV25-1, the J call TRBJ2-1; a possible D gene is TRBD2 (5 bases). Germline V gives CDR1 MGHDK, CDR2 SYGVNS. The CDR3 covers 12 residues. The ends were cut back, 7 bases at V and 7 bases at J, with 11 bases in the middle. The CDR3 is CASNQGGNEQFF. DNA for the CDR3: TGTGCCAGCAATCAAGGAGGTAATGAGCAGTTCTTC.

The V call is TRBV9, the J call TRBJ2-7, with TRBD2 matching over 11 bases. Unmatched junction bases numbered 5, after V lost 4 bases and J lost 2 bases. This CDR3 is 15 amino acids long. CDR1 and CDR2 from the germline V gene are SGDLS and YYNGEE. The DNA for the CDR3 is TGTGCCAGCAGCCCAGGGACTAGCGGTGCCTACGAGCAGTACTTC. The encoded protein is CASSPGTSGAYEQYF.

The sample holds one count of this clone. This sequence joins TRBV5-6 and TRBJ2-6, with D perhaps being TRBD1 or TRBD2 (5 bases each). Per the germline V gene, CDR1 is SGHDT and CDR2 is YYEEEE. The V end was cut by 4 bases, the J end by 0 bases, with 20 bases between. The CDR3 is 19 residues long. The CDR3 here is CASSQARDPPGSGANVLTF. Written as DNA, the CDR3 is TGTGCCAGCAGCCAGGCCAGGGACCCACCGGGCTCTGGGGCCAACGTCCTGACTTTC.

This clone turned up a few times. The chain has TRBV6-1 and TRBJ2-7; D is uncertain. This CDR3 has 12 amino acids. The germline CDR1 and CDR2 sequences are MNHNS and SASEGT. Trimming cost V 1 base and J 2 bases, with 3 bases left between them. As DNA, the CDR3 is TGTGCCAGCAGTGAAGTTGCCTACGAGCAGTACTTC. It codes for CASSEVAYEQYF.

V usage is TRBV27 and J usage is TRBJ2-5; D is perhaps TRBD2 (7 bases). The CDR3 length is 15 residues. Deletions cut 6 bases from V and 0 bases from J, with 14 bases between. Germline CDR1 reads MNHEY; CDR2 reads SMNVEV (reference sequence). The CDR3 protein is CASRTGGLYQETQYF. The CDR3 DNA follows: TGTGCCAGCAGGACCGGGGGGCTCTACCAAGAGACCCAGTACTTC.

The chain links TRBV14 to TRBJ1-4, with 7 positions matching TRBD1. CDR1 and CDR2 from the germline V gene are SGHDN and FVKESK. The V segment lost 7 bases and the J segment 8 bases; nucleotides outside the gene matches: 4. The CDR3 is made up of 12 amino acids. The DNA for the CDR3 is TGTGCCAGCAACAGGGGCGGGGAAAAACTGTTTTTT. It specifies CASNRGGEKLFF.

This chain uses TRBV28 with TRBJ2-7; tentatively, D is TRBD2 (6 bases). This CDR3 region has 15 residues. V was cut by 5 bases and J by 6 bases, with 20 bases left in between. The germline gives CDR1 MDHEN, CDR2 SYDVKM. The DNA for the CDR3 is TGTGCCAGCAGTCCAGGAAGGAAAGGGAGGCCCGAGCAGTACTTC. Its protein is CASSPGRKGRPEQYF.

The chain joins TRBV2 to TRBJ2-1, with 7 bases identical to TRBD2. Trimming took 6 bases from V and 8 from J; bases not matched to a gene: 13. The CDR3 has 15 residues. Germline V CDR1 and CDR2: SNHLY, FYNNEI. CDR3 in amino acids: CASRAGVGMMDEQFF. CDR3 DNA sequence: TGTGCCAGCAGGGCGGGGGTAGGAATGATGGATGAGCAGTTCTTC.

This rearrangement joins TRBV29-1 to TRBJ2-2; D is possibly TRBD1 (5 bases). Trimming took off 4 bases at V and 2 bases at J, with 17 bases between the two ends. CDR3 length: 16 amino acids. Germline CDR1 is SQVTM and CDR2 is ANQGSEA. The CDR3 reads CSVARGGAYNTGELFF. CDR3 DNA sequence: TGCAGCGTTGCTAGGGGTGGGGCTTACAACACCGGGGAGCTGTTTTTT.

The V and J genes are TRBV5-4 and TRBJ1-1; 8 bases are a match to TRBD1. Germline V gene data show CDR1 as SGHNT and CDR2 as YYREEE (reference sequence). The junction had 7 bases not matched to a gene; V was cut back by 4 bases and J by 5 bases. The CDR3 runs to 14 residues. CDR3 nucleotides: TGTGCCAGCAGCGGCAGGGGGCGAGTGACTGAAGCTTTCTTT. This translates into CASSGRGRVTEAFF.

The J gene is TRBJ2-7, the V gene TRBV7-9, with D possibly being TRBD1 (5 bases). Germline lookup yields CDR1 SEHNR and CDR2 FQNEAQ (reference sequence). This CDR3 is 13 amino acids long. V lost 8 bases, J lost 7 bases, and 18 bases lay in between. In DNA, the CDR3 is TGTGCCAGCCAGCTTAGTATCCAGGGAGAGCAGTACTTC. Amino acids: CASQLSIQGEQYF.

The chain couples TRBV4-3 to TRBJ2-7; D not resolved. The V gene lost 0 bases and the J gene lost 2 bases, with 8 bases spanning the gap. CDR1 LGHNA and CDR2 YSLEER come from the germline V gene. The CDR3 length is 14 residues. This CDR3 is CASSQDLQTYEQYF. The CDR3 DNA reads as TGCGCCAGCAGCCAAGATTTACAGACCTACGAGCAGTACTTC.

This sequence joins TRBV18 and TRBJ1-5; possibly TRBD1 for D (6 bases). The V and J ends lost 1 base and 4 bases respectively, with 11 bases between them. The CDR3 sequence is 15 residues long. CDR1 KGHSH and CDR2 LQKENI come from the germline V gene. The CDR3: CASSPQQGGNQPQHF. Here the CDR3 DNA reads TGTGCCAGCTCACCACAACAGGGCGGGAATCAGCCCCAGCATTTT.

This chain links TRBV21-1 with TRBJ2-2; TRBD2 is the table's D call, not checked against the DNA. TRBV21-1 is classified as a pseudogene. The CDR3 has 13 residues. CDR3: CASSKVLTGELFF. The CDR3 region has the DNA TGTGCCAGCAGCAAAGTCTTAACCGGGGAGCTGTTTTTT.

The J gene is TRBJ2-7, the V gene TRBV14; D might be TRBD1 (5 bases). Trimming took 1 base from V and 6 from J, leaving 13 bases between them. There are 14 residues in the CDR3. Germline assignment: CDR1 SGHDN and CDR2 FVKESK. The CDR3 bases are TGTGCCAGCAGCCAAGGTCCAGGGTCGTTCGAGCAGTACTTC. Translating gives CASSQGPGSFEQYF.

The V and J genes are TRBV28 and TRBJ2-1; TRBD1 aligns across 7 bases. The CDR3 length is 14 residues. The V segment lost 6 bases and the J segment 4 bases; nucleotides outside the gene matches: 6. Germline loops: CDR1 MDHEN, CDR2 SYDVKM. CDR3 in DNA: TGTGCCAGCAGCTCGACAGGGATATACAATGAGCAGTTCTTC. Translating it yields CASSSTGIYNEQFF.

The chain uses TRBV2 and TRBJ2-7, with 11 positions matching TRBD2. CDR1 and CDR2 from the germline V gene are SNHLY and FYNNEI. This CDR3 is 17 amino acids long. Losses at the gene ends were 4 bases for V and 5 bases for J; bases not matched to a gene: 13. CDR3 coding DNA: TGTGCCAGCAGTGTGGGGACTAGCGGAACCCGGGTCGACGAGCAGTACTTC. Amino acid sequence: CASSVGTSGTRVDEQYF.

This chain uses TRBV15 with TRBJ2-7; 7 nucleotides align to TRBD2. The germline V gene has CDR1 LNHNV and CDR2 YYDKDF (reference sequence). The CDR3 runs to 13 residues. With V trimmed by 5 bases and J by 2 bases, 3 bases remained unmatched. The CDR3 coding sequence is TGTGCCACCAGCGGCGGACTAGCCTACGAGCAGTACTTC. Protein: CATSGGLAYEQYF.

The genes are TRBV5-1 and TRBJ2-7; TRBD2 aligns across 7 bases. The J call may be wrong; the DNA end is better matched by TRBJ2-5. Germline CDR1 SGHRS, CDR2 YFSETQ. This CDR3 region has 13 residues. Written as DNA, the CDR3 is TGCGCCAGCAGCTGGGTCTCTAGCGGGACCCAGTACTTC. The encoded protein is CASSWVSSGTQYF.

The V and J genes are TRBV9 and TRBJ2-1; TRBD2 matches 10 bases. The V gene's germline CDR1 is SGDLS and CDR2 YYNGEE. V lost 4 bases and J lost 0; bases outside the gene matches: 4. The CDR3 length is 16 residues. The CDR3 reads CASSSTSGNSYNEQFF. The CDR3 nucleotides read TGTGCCAGCAGCTCTACTAGCGGGAACTCCTACAATGAGCAGTTCTTC. The full variable domain, with the rest looked up from reference TRBV9 and TRBJ2-1, is DSGVTQTPKHLITATGQRVTLRCSPRSGDLSVYWYQQSLDQGLQFLIQYYNGEERAKGNILERFSAQQFPDLHSELNLSSLELGDSALYFCASSSTSGNSYNEQFFGPGTRLTVL.